A single sample gave rise to the 30 T cell receptor beta chains below, sequenced in a study of blood T cell repertoires in COVID-19 (dated by TCRdb to the early 2020s). Libraries were prepared through the immunoSEQ multiplex PCR assay. Not all clones reach the TCRdb copy of this immuneACCESS table, which keeps in-frame sequences only. Checked studies attribute under half of the gap to unresolved V genes and leave the rest unexplained. The sample profile shows about 130,000 clones; about four fifths of them were found once. About 2.9% of the sample is in the top ten clones. Sequenced: peripheral blood. The receptors originated from a woman older than 75 with acute or convalescent COVID-19.

The chain couples TRBV15 to TRBJ2-5, with 13 bases matching TRBD2. The germline gives CDR1 LNHNV, CDR2 YYDKDF (reference sequence). The CDR3 spans 17 residues. J lost 4 bases, V lost 1 base, and 6 bases had no gene match. CDR3 protein: CATSRGGGLAGRETQYF. The CDR3 DNA reads TGTGCCACCAGCAGAGGCGGGGGACTAGCGGGACGAGAGACCCAGTACTTC. The whole variable domain, filled in from reference TRBV15 and TRBJ2-5, reads DAMVIQNPRYQVTQFGKPVTLSCSQTLNHNVMYWYQQKSSQAPKLLFHYYDKDFNNEADTPDNFQSRRPNTSFCFLDIRSPGLGDTAMYLCATSRGGGLAGRETQYFGPGTRLLVL.

The chain links TRBV7-2 to TRBJ1-5; D remains ambiguous. This CDR3 spans 12 amino acids. Between the trimmed V and J ends, which lost 5 bases and 7 bases, there was a span of 9 bases. CDR1 SGHTA and CDR2 FQGNSA come from the germline V gene. The CDR3 region has the DNA TGTGCCAGCAGCGAGTCGGGACAGCCCCAGCATTTT. This gives the protein CASSESGQPQHF.

The chain uses TRBV6-5 and TRBJ1-1; a possible D gene is TRBD1 (5 bases). Looked up from germline, CDR1 is MNHEY and CDR2 is SVGAGI. The CDR3 contains 14 residues. V was clipped by 3 bases and J by 2 bases, with 10 bases between them. The CDR3 nucleotides are TGTGCCAGCAGTTATACAGGTGCCAACACTGAAGCTTTCTTT. This gives the protein CASSYTGANTEAFF.

The chain employs TRBV6-1 and TRBJ1-5; weak D call: TRBD1 (6 bases). From germline, CDR1 is MNHNS and CDR2 SASEGT. V dropped 1 base and J dropped 5 bases, with 12 bases sitting between them. The CDR3 runs 15 residues. As DNA, the CDR3 is TGTGCCAGCAGTGAAGTACAGGGTTTCTATCAGCCCCAGCATTTT. Protein product: CASSEVQGFYQPQHF.

This clone is a singleton in its sample. The V call is TRBV18, the J call TRBJ1-5; TRBD1 matches 8 bases. In germline, CDR1 is KGHSH, CDR2 LQKENI. V was pared by 2 bases and J by 16 bases, with 13 bases of the junction left unmatched. The CDR3 sequence is 14 residues long. CDR3 DNA sequence: TGTGCCAGCTCACCAACAGCGGGACAGGCCTCATTCCATTTT. Translated: CASSPTAGQASFHF.

The chain combines TRBV5-4 with TRBJ2-5; 11 bases map to TRBD2. Germline V lookup: CDR1 SGHNT, CDR2 YYREEE (reference sequence). The CDR3 has 17 residues. Trimming removed 1 base from V and 5 bases from J; junction bases left unmatched: 10. CDR3 in amino acids: CASSLFMGTSGRETQYF. The CDR3 coding sequence is TGTGCCAGCAGCTTGTTTATGGGGACTAGCGGTCGGGAGACCCAGTACTTC.

This clone was detected a few times. The chain uses TRBV5-5 and TRBJ1-5; 10 nucleotides line up with TRBD1. The length of the CDR3 is 17 residues. With V trimmed by 4 bases and J by 6 bases, 13 bases remained unmatched. Germline V gene data show CDR1 as SGHKS and CDR2 as YYEKEE (reference sequence). The CDR3 DNA sequence: TGTGCCAGCAGCAAAGGGACAGGGGCGCGAGTCGGTCAGCCCCAGCATTTT. Translated, it gives CASSKGTGARVGQPQHF.

This clone appeared a single time. The chain carries TRBV18 and TRBJ2-5, with no clear D. Germline loops: CDR1 KGHSH, CDR2 LQKENI. This CDR3 is 13 amino acids long. V lost 4 bases and J 2 bases, leaving 8 bases between the germline ends. The CDR3 sequence is CASSLGFQETQYF. CDR3 DNA: TGTGCCAGCTCACTCGGGTTTCAAGAGACCCAGTACTTC.

A single count supports this clone. The gene calls are TRBV10-1 and TRBJ1-2; D gene uncertain. V was cut by 4 bases and J by 7 bases, with 28 bases left in between. Germline V gene data show CDR1 as WNHNN and CDR2 as SYGVQD (reference sequence). The CDR3 totals 18 residues. The DNA for the CDR3 is TGCGCCAGCAGTGTAGTTGGGTGTCCCCGGCGGGTAGAGTCTGGCTACACCTTC. It encodes CASSVVGCPRRVESGYTF.

This clone was recorded only once. The chain carries TRBV4-1 and TRBJ2-3; TRBD1 might be the D (5 bases). Germline V gives CDR1 MGHRA, CDR2 YSYEKL. Trimming stripped 1 base from V and 2 bases from J, with 13 bases between. The CDR3 has 16 amino acids. The CDR3 here is CASSQGINRYTDTQYF. CDR3 bases: TGCGCCAGCAGCCAAGGGATCAACAGGTACACAGATACGCAGTATTTT.

The chain uses TRBV30 and TRBJ1-5; maybe TRBD1 (5 bases). There are 14 residues in the CDR3. With 0 bases removed from V and 9 bases from J, the gap between germline ends came to 15 bases. Germline V lookup: CDR1 GTSNPN, CDR2 SVGIG (reference sequence). This CDR3 is CAWSVRGSEGPQHF. In nucleotides, the CDR3 is TGTGCCTGGAGTGTACGGGGGTCCGAAGGGCCCCAGCATTTT.

This clone was counted only a few times. This sequence joins TRBV11-2 and TRBJ1-1, with 7 bases lining up with TRBD1. The V and J ends lost 5 bases and 6 bases, in that order; junction bases with no gene match: 12. Germline assignment: CDR1 SGHAT and CDR2 FQNNGV. This CDR3 is built from 15 residues. In DNA, the CDR3 is TGTGCCAGCAGCCCTATCGCACAGGGGTGGGCTGAAGCTTTCTTT. Protein sequence: CASSPIAQGWAEAFF.

The gene calls are TRBV6-2 or TRBV6-3 and TRBJ1-2; the match to TRBD1 covers 8 bases. The CDR3 spans 13 residues. V was clipped by 6 bases and J by 5 bases; unmatched bases: 5. CDR1 and CDR2 from the germline V gene are MNHEY and SVGEGT. The CDR3 spells CASSHRGEYGYTF. DNA for the CDR3: TGTGCCAGCAGCCACAGGGGGGAGTATGGCTACACCTTC.

The rearrangement uses TRBV29-1 and TRBJ2-1, with 7 bases aligning to TRBD2. Germline V gene data show CDR1 as SQVTM and CDR2 as ANQGSEA. The CDR3 has 15 amino acids. V was clipped by 4 bases and J by 7 bases; unmatched bases: 13. The DNA for the CDR3 is TGCAGCGTTGGGGAGGGACGGTGGGGTGCGAATGAGCAGTTCTTC. Protein product: CSVGEGRWGANEQFF.

The rearrangement joins TRBV7-2 to TRBJ2-1, with a possible D match to TRBD2 (5 bases). This CDR3 has 17 amino acids. The V end was cut by 3 bases, the J end by 9 bases, with 24 bases between. Germline assignment: CDR1 SGHTA and CDR2 FQGNSA. The CDR3 DNA reads TGTGCCAGCAGCTTGAACTTATTCCAAACCGGGAAAGGTGAGCAGTTCTTC. It specifies CASSLNLFQTGKGEQFF.

The CDR3 bases are TGTGCCAGCAGCGTCACCCCGGGTGGATTCCAGATCTATGGCTACACCTTC. Encoded protein: CASSVTPGGFQIYGYTF. The chain couples TRBV9 to TRBJ1-2; D gene uncertain. The CDR3 is made up of 17 amino acids. V lost 2 bases, J lost 4 bases, and 21 bases lay in between. Germline CDR1 SGDLS, CDR2 YYNGEE.

V gene TRBV19 combines with J gene TRBJ1-2; 11 bases align to TRBD1. From germline, CDR1 is LNHDA and CDR2 SQIVND (reference sequence). This CDR3 region has 16 residues. J was trimmed by 2 bases and V by 7 bases; bases with no gene match: 9. CDR3 coding DNA: TGTGCCAGTACCTTTCTGGACAGGGGGCCAAACTATGGCTACACCTTC. This translates into CASTFLDRGPNYGYTF. The full variable domain, rest sourced from reference TRBV19 and TRBJ1-2, is DGGITQSPKYLFRKEGQNVTLSCEQNLNHDAMYWYRQDPGQGLRLIYYSQIVNDFQKGDIAEGYSVSREKKESFPLTVTSAQKNPTAFYLCASTFLDRGPNYGYTFGSGTRLTVV.

In nucleotides, the CDR3 is TGTGCCAGCAGCCAGGACAGCAACAATCAGCCCCAGCATTTT. The encoded protein is CASSQDSNNQPQHF. The rearrangement joins TRBV7-9 to TRBJ1-5; D perhaps matches TRBD1 (6 bases). From germline, CDR1 is SEHNR and CDR2 FQNEAQ (reference sequence). This CDR3 has 14 residues. The V gene lost 5 bases and the J gene lost 3 bases, with 11 bases spanning the gap. Variable domain in full (rest from reference TRBV7-9 and TRBJ1-5): DTGVSQNPRHKITKRGQNVTFRCDPISEHNRLYWYRQTLGQGPEFLTYFQNEAQLEKSRLLSDRFSAERPKGSFSTLEIQRTEQGDSAMYLCASSQDSNNQPQHFGDGTRLSIL.

J is TRBJ2-5 and V is TRBV7-8, with 10 bases identical to TRBD1. Germline values: CDR1 SGHVS, CDR2 FQNEAQ. J gave up 5 bases and V 9 bases, and 15 bases lay outside the gene matches. The CDR3 has 16 amino acids. CDR3 region: CASPGTGASMGETQYF. The CDR3 region has the DNA TGTGCCAGTCCCGGGACAGGGGCTTCCATGGGGGAGACCCAGTACTTC.

The V call is TRBV4-2, the J call TRBJ1-2, with D tentatively TRBD1 (6 bases). Germline V gene sequence: CDR1 LGHNA, CDR2 YNFKEQ. The CDR3 covers 14 residues. Deletions cut 1 base from V and 6 bases from J, with 12 bases between. CDR3 sequence reads: CASSQGGGSDGYTF. DNA for the CDR3: TGTGCCAGCAGCCAAGGAGGGGGATCGGATGGCTACACCTTC.

The chain joins TRBV19 to TRBJ1-2; possibly TRBD1 for D (5 bases). The CDR3 is 12 amino acids. V was trimmed by 6 bases and J by 4 bases, leaving 9 bases between them. Germline-derived CDR1 and CDR2 are LNHDA and SQIVND (reference sequence). CDR3 in DNA: TGTGCCAGTAGCCAGGGAGGCTATGGCTACACCTTC. Amino acids: CASSQGGYGYTF.

The V call is TRBV20-1, the J call TRBJ1-1; 7 nucleotides line up with TRBD1. Per the germline V gene, CDR1 is DFQATT and CDR2 is SNEGSKA (reference sequence). V lost 3 bases and J lost 4; bases outside the gene matches: 5. The CDR3 is 13 amino acids. The CDR3 spells CSASRQGGTEAFF. The CDR3 coding sequence is TGCAGTGCTAGTCGGCAGGGGGGCACTGAAGCTTTCTTT.

The V gene is TRBV2, the J gene TRBJ2-2, with a possible D match to TRBD1 (5 bases). From germline, CDR1 is SNHLY and CDR2 FYNNEI. The CDR3 is 15 amino acids. Between the trimmed V and J ends, which lost 4 bases and 0 bases, there was a span of 9 bases. In DNA, the CDR3 is TGTGCCAGCAGTGTCCTCAGGGCGAACACCGGGGAGCTGTTTTTT. Its protein is CASSVLRANTGELFF.

This rearrangement joins TRBV3-1 (or the pseudogene TRBV3-2) to TRBJ2-3; 9 positions match TRBD2. CDR1 and CDR2 (germline): LGHDT, YNNKEL (reference sequence). The CDR3 length is 15 residues. The trim removed 2 bases at V and 6 bases at J, leaving 6 bases unmatched. The chain's CDR3 is CASSQKGLASDTQYF. CDR3 DNA: TGTGCCAGCAGCCAAAAGGGACTAGCTTCTGATACGCAGTATTTT.

The chain combines TRBV3-1 (or the pseudogene TRBV3-2) with TRBJ2-5; TRBD1 might be the D (5 bases). CDR1 LGHDT and CDR2 YNNKEL come from the germline V gene (reference sequence). V gave up 0 bases and J gave up 4 bases, with 12 bases separating them. The CDR3 loop spans 15 amino acids. The CDR3 DNA follows: TGTGCCAGCAGCCAAGACAGGGTAGTTGGAGAGACCCAGTACTTC. Its translation is CASSQDRVVGETQYF.

V gene TRBV5-6 combines with J gene TRBJ2-7; 9 nucleotides align to TRBD1. The germline CDR1 and CDR2 sequences are SGHDT and YYEEEE. Losses at the gene ends were 0 bases for V and 3 bases for J; bases not matched to a gene: 4. This CDR3 has 15 residues. In nucleotides, the CDR3 is TGTGCCAGCAGCTTGGGACAGGGGGACTTCTACGAGCAGTACTTC. As protein: CASSLGQGDFYEQYF.

The gene calls are TRBV27 and TRBJ1-1; 9 nucleotides line up with TRBD1. Germline-derived CDR1 and CDR2 are MNHEY and SMNVEV (reference sequence). J was trimmed by 3 bases and V by 6 bases; bases with no gene match: 8. This CDR3 is built from 15 residues. CDR3 coding DNA: TGTGCCAGCAGAGTTACGACAGGGGGGGACACTGAAGCTTTCTTT. Translated: CASRVTTGGDTEAFF.

J is TRBJ2-7 and V is TRBV18; 7 bases are a match to TRBD2. The junction had 2 bases not matched to a gene; V was cut back by 2 bases and J by 1 base. This CDR3 spans 14 amino acids. Germline V gene sequence: CDR1 KGHSH, CDR2 LQKENI. CDR3 sequence: CASSPGGVSYEQYF. The CDR3 DNA follows: TGTGCCAGCTCACCAGGGGGGGTGTCCTACGAGCAGTACTTC.

The rearrangement joins TRBV7-8 to TRBJ1-2; no firm D call. Germline V CDR1 and CDR2: SGHVS, FQNEAQ. V was shortened by 2 bases and J by 3 bases, with 7 bases between the two germline ends. The CDR3 sequence is 13 residues long. CDR3 sequence (DNA): TGTGCCAGCAGCTTACCCTCGGACTATGGCTACACCTTC. It specifies CASSLPSDYGYTF.

The rearrangement links TRBV19 to TRBJ1-1; D gene ambiguous. CDR1 and CDR2 (germline): LNHDA, SQIVND (reference sequence). The CDR3 length is 16 residues. V lost 3 bases to trimming and J lost 4 bases, with 18 bases between them. The CDR3 nucleotides read TGTGCCAGTAGTATTCCCCCCCGGGGTACGGGCACTGAAGCTTTCTTT. This translates into CASSIPPRGTGTEAFF.